The 20 T cell receptor beta chains below come from one sample, sequenced in a study of T cell changes during pregnancy in multiple sclerosis (dated by TCRdb to about 2019). The library was prepared using the immunoSEQ multiplex PCR assay. TCRdb limited this immuneACCESS table to in-frame rearrangements with V and J called. A share of clones is missing; checked studies link under half to unresolved V genes, and the rest is unexplained. For this sample there are 44,000 or so clones; about 90% appear just once. The ten most abundant clones make up 1.4% to 1.5% of the sample. The sequencing used peripheral blood, collected in the first trimester of pregnancy. Receptors were obtained from a female donor in good health, enrolled as a control in a pregnancy study.

Only one count was recorded for this clone. V is TRBV18 and J is TRBJ1-4; 8 positions match TRBD1. J gave up 5 bases and V 5 bases, and 7 bases lay outside the gene matches. This CDR3 contains 15 residues. The germline V gene encodes CDR1 KGHSH and CDR2 LQKENI. The CDR3 loop reads CASSGGQAINEKLFF. CDR3 in DNA: TGTGCCAGCTCAGGGGGACAGGCGATAAATGAAAAACTGTTTTTT.

J is TRBJ1-6 and V is TRBV7-8; 9 bases line up with TRBD1. The trim removed 4 bases at V and 8 bases at J, leaving 3 bases unmatched. This CDR3 is built from 14 residues. Germline V CDR1 and CDR2: SGHVS, FQNEAQ. CDR3 sequence reads: CASSWDREYSPLHF. The CDR3 nucleotides are TGTGCCAGCAGCTGGGACAGGGAGTATTCACCCCTCCACTTT.

V and J are TRBV18 and TRBJ2-5; possibly TRBD2 for D (5 bases). Trimming left V 6 bases short and J 7 bases short, with 15 bases between. Per the germline V gene, CDR1 is KGHSH and CDR2 is LQKENI. The CDR3 contains 13 residues. CDR3 residues: CASSDSSSGTQYF. CDR3 nucleotide sequence: TGTGCCAGCTCCGATTCTAGCTCCGGGACCCAGTACTTC.

V usage is TRBV30 and J usage is TRBJ2-5, with D possibly TRBD2 on 5 matching bases. V was cut by 5 bases and J by 5 bases, with 12 bases left in between. The CDR3 is 12 residues long. The germline CDR1 and CDR2 sequences are GTSNPN and SVGIG (reference sequence). The CDR3 sequence: CAWSSRTETQYF. Here the CDR3 DNA reads TGTGCCTGGTCCTCCCGGACTGAGACCCAGTACTTC.

V usage is TRBV6-5 and J usage is TRBJ2-7, with TRBD2 matching 8 bases. The CDR3 loop spans 16 amino acids. The V segment lost 0 bases and the J segment 6 bases; nucleotides outside the gene matches: 10. Germline CDR1 MNHEY, CDR2 SVGAGI. The CDR3 here is CASSYSLSGRLGEQYF. The CDR3 nucleotides read TGTGCCAGCAGTTACTCATTAAGCGGGAGACTCGGCGAGCAGTACTTC.

The CDR3 loop is CASRLAGGGYDEQFF. CDR3 bases: TGTGCCAGCAGGCTAGCGGGAGGAGGGTACGATGAGCAGTTCTTC. The chain joins TRBV28 to TRBJ2-1; TRBD2 agrees at 11 bases. CDR3 length equals 15 residues. Germline assignment: CDR1 MDHEN and CDR2 SYDVKM. The V segment lost 6 bases and the J segment 8 bases; nucleotides outside the gene matches: 9.

J is TRBJ1-2 and V is TRBV6-1, with 7 positions matching TRBD1. Germline V gives CDR1 MNHNS, CDR2 SASEGT. The CDR3 contains 15 residues. The V segment lost 5 bases and the J segment 0 bases; nucleotides outside the gene matches: 6. The CDR3 bases are TGTGCCAGCAGTTCATTAGGACAGGCTAACTATGGCTACACCTTC. Translated: CASSSLGQANYGYTF.

J is TRBJ2-7 and V is TRBV5-6; maybe TRBD2 (5 bases). Germline CDR1 is SGHDT and CDR2 is YYEEEE. This CDR3 region has 14 residues. Trimming shortened V by 2 bases and J by 7 bases, and 16 bases separated the two germline ends. The CDR3 reads CASSFGLTIGEQYF. The DNA of the CDR3 is TGTGCCAGCAGCTTCGGACTCACCATTGGGGAGCAGTACTTC.

V gene TRBV6-1 combines with J gene TRBJ1-3, with 8 positions matching TRBD1. Germline V lookup: CDR1 MNHNS, CDR2 SASEGT. V was clipped by 4 bases and J by 0 bases; unmatched bases: 14. The CDR3 extends over 19 amino acids. The CDR3 loop reads CASSVSVTGGFHSGNTIYF. CDR3 nucleotide sequence: TGTGCCAGCAGTGTTTCAGTAACAGGGGGATTTCACTCTGGAAACACCATATATTTT.

The V gene is TRBV28, the J gene TRBJ2-7; 10 bases align to TRBD1. The V gene's germline CDR1 is MDHEN and CDR2 SYDVKM. V gave up 5 bases and J gave up 6 bases; unmatched junction bases: 4. CDR3 length: 13 residues. CDR3 protein: CASSPGQGREQYF. Here the CDR3 DNA reads TGTGCCAGCAGTCCGGGACAGGGGCGCGAGCAGTACTTC.

The DNA for the CDR3 is TGTGCCAGCATCCTCCGCTGGGCAGGAAAGCTCAATGAGCAGTTCTTC. It specifies CASILRWAGKLNEQFF. The gene calls are TRBV27 and TRBJ2-1; D uncertain. From germline, CDR1 is MNHEY and CDR2 SMNVEV (reference sequence). The CDR3 is made up of 16 amino acids. V lost 7 bases, J lost 6 bases, and 22 bases lay in between.

The V call is TRBV2, the J call TRBJ1-1, with D maybe TRBD1 (5 bases). Per the germline V gene, CDR1 is SNHLY and CDR2 is FYNNEI. Trimming left V 6 bases short and J 6 bases short, with 26 bases between. This CDR3 region has 17 residues. CDR3 sequence: CASRFGGIVKVSPEAFF. CDR3 DNA sequence: TGTGCCAGCAGGTTCGGGGGGATTGTTAAAGTCAGCCCTGAAGCTTTCTTT.

This sequence joins TRBV5-6 and TRBJ2-2, with a possible D match to TRBD2 (6 bases). This CDR3 contains 13 residues. Germline V gene sequence: CDR1 SGHDT, CDR2 YYEEEE. V dropped 0 bases and J dropped 7 bases, with 7 bases sitting between them. The CDR3 DNA sequence: TGTGCCAGCAGCTTGGCCGGGGGCGGGGAGCTGTTTTTT. It specifies CASSLAGGGELFF.

The CDR3 spells CASSPSTGAYEQYF. The CDR3 DNA reads as TGTGCCAGCAGTCCCTCGACAGGGGCCTACGAGCAGTACTTC. The chain joins TRBV27 to TRBJ2-7; 8 bases fit TRBD1. The CDR3 is 14 amino acids. V shed 5 bases, J shed 2 bases, and the junction held 5 bases outside the gene matches. From germline, CDR1 is MNHEY and CDR2 SMNVEV (reference sequence).

The chain uses TRBV2 and TRBJ2-3; 15 positions agree with TRBD2. This CDR3 contains 20 residues. Trimming removed 3 bases from V and 6 bases from J; junction bases left unmatched: 16. CDR1 is SNHLY and CDR2 is FYNNEI in the germline V gene. CDR3 amino acids: CASSDRKGLAGGDFWDTQYF. The DNA of the CDR3 is TGTGCCAGCAGTGATCGTAAGGGACTAGCGGGGGGCGACTTTTGGGATACGCAGTATTTT.

Remarks on this clone: In the same sample, other DNA sequences code for this CDR3. This chain links TRBV18 with TRBJ2-7; TRBD1 matches at 9 bases. CDR1 is KGHSH and CDR2 is LQKENI in the germline V gene. Unmatched junction bases numbered 0, after V lost 2 bases and J lost 1 base. This CDR3 contains 14 residues. The CDR3 region has the DNA TGTGCCAGCTCACCAGGACAGGGGTCCTACGAGCAGTACTTC. It yields the protein CASSPGQGSYEQYF.

The chain couples TRBV2 to TRBJ2-7; tentative D call: TRBD2 (6 bases). This CDR3 spans 15 amino acids. In germline, CDR1 is SNHLY, CDR2 FYNNEI. Trimming took off 6 bases at V and 3 bases at J, with 18 bases between the two ends. CDR3 sequence reads: CASSSKETRLYEQYF. The CDR3 nucleotides read TGTGCCAGCAGCTCGAAGGAGACTAGACTCTACGAGCAGTACTTC. The whole variable domain, filled in from reference TRBV2 and TRBJ2-7, reads EPEVTQTPSHQVTQMGQEVILRCVPISNHLYFYWYRQILGQKVEFLVSFYNNEISEKSEIFDDQFSVERPDGSNFTLKIRSTKLEDSAMYFCASSSKETRLYEQYFGPGTRLTVT.

The chain combines TRBV28 with TRBJ2-2; D is uncertain. V lost 1 base, J lost 2 bases, and 17 bases lay in between. This CDR3 region has 18 residues. Per the germline V gene, CDR1 is MDHEN and CDR2 is SYDVKM. In DNA form, the CDR3 reads TGTGCCAGCAGTTTATACGGTAGTGGGCTACTTAACACCGGGGAGCTGTTTTTT. Its protein is CASSLYGSGLLNTGELFF.

Written as DNA, the CDR3 is TGTGCCAGCAGCCATAGCGACAGGCTAAACTTCAATGAGCAGTTCTTC. Translation: CASSHSDRLNFNEQFF. This chain joins TRBV11-2 and TRBJ2-1; D perhaps matches TRBD1 (6 bases). Germline CDR1 reads SGHAT; CDR2 reads FQNNGV. V lost 5 bases, J lost 6 bases, and 20 bases lay in between. This CDR3 region has 16 residues.

This clone came up once. The gene calls are TRBV18 and TRBJ2-1; 8 bases are a match to TRBD1. Germline-derived CDR1 and CDR2 are KGHSH and LQKENI. The CDR3 runs 16 residues. V lost 3 bases, J lost 9 bases, and 13 bases stayed unmatched. In nucleotides, the CDR3 is TGTGCCAGCTCACCCCGAAAGGACAGGGTATTGGGTGAGCAGTTCTTC. As protein: CASSPRKDRVLGEQFF.